These 30 T cell receptor beta chains were all obtained from the same sample, sequenced in a study of T cell repertoires in cytomegalovirus infection. TCRdb redid the calling of the reads with MiXCR, one entry per CDR3 protein. This sample carries over 95,000 distinct CDR3 sequences, over 30% of them seen once, and the ten largest clones take less than 45%. No antigen has been identified for these receptors. The source was CD8+ T cells from cultured PBMCs, collected from culture after CMV antigen stimulation. These receptors all stem from a human donor in good health (CMV status not recorded). Some clones in this sample may be carry-over from other donors' samples.

The rearrangement uses TRBV20-1 and TRBJ1-2, with 8 bases matching TRBD1. Per the germline V gene, CDR1 is DFQATT and CDR2 is SNEGSKA (reference sequence). V shed 5 bases and J 7 bases; nucleotides not matched to a gene: 9. The CDR3 length is 13 residues. For the CDR3, the DNA is TGCAGTGCTCCAGGACAGGGATCAAGTGGCTACACCTTC. Protein product: CSAPGQGSSGYTF.

The J gene is TRBJ2-1, the V gene TRBV19; TRBD2 matches 8 bases. J lost 2 bases, V lost 9 bases, and 6 bases had no gene match. CDR3 length: 14 amino acids. Germline V gene sequence: CDR1 LNHDA, CDR2 SQIVND (reference sequence). The chain's CDR3 is CASAGGVAYNEQFF. In DNA, the CDR3 is TGTGCCAGCGCGGGGGGAGTAGCCTACAATGAGCAGTTCTTC.

This rearrangement joins TRBV7-9 to TRBJ1-2, with D unclear. The CDR3 spans 12 residues. Trimming removed 1 base from V and 8 bases from J, with 8 bases in between. Germline V gene lookup returns CDR1 SEHNR and CDR2 FQNEAQ (reference sequence). DNA for the CDR3: TGTGCCAGCAGCTTAGGCTCGAAAGGCTACACCTTC. Amino acid sequence: CASSLGSKGYTF.

This clonotype turned up a few times. The chain links TRBV4-2 to TRBJ1-1; 9 bases map to TRBD1. CDR3 length: 16 amino acids. V lost 0 bases to trimming and J lost 0 bases; unmatched junction nucleotides: 2. Per germline, CDR1 LGHNA and CDR2 YNFKEQ. CDR3 DNA sequence: TGTGCCAGCAGCCAAGATGGGACAGGGATGAACACTGAAGCTTTCTTT. This encodes CASSQDGTGMNTEAFF.

V is TRBV12-3 or TRBV12-4 and J is TRBJ2-2, with unresolved D. The CDR3 sequence is 11 residues long. V was trimmed by 5 bases and J by 7 bases, leaving 5 bases between them. CDR3 amino acids: CASSQLGELFF. The CDR3 coding sequence is TGTGCCAGCAGTCAGCTCGGGGAGCTGTTTTTT.

The chain links TRBV7-9 to TRBJ2-2; D is ambiguous. CDR3 size: 13 residues. V was trimmed by 2 bases and J by 5 bases, leaving 6 bases between them. Germline assignment: CDR1 SEHNR and CDR2 FQNEAQ (reference sequence). CDR3 protein: CASSLSLTGELFF. In DNA, the CDR3 is TGTGCCAGCAGCTTAAGTCTGACCGGGGAGCTGTTTTTT.

There are many counts of this clonotype. The chain is built from TRBV7-2 and TRBJ2-3; 13 bases agree with TRBD2. The CDR3 is 17 amino acids. V shed 0 bases and J 6 bases; nucleotides not matched to a gene: 6. Germline V gene data show CDR1 as SGHTA and CDR2 as FQGNSA. CDR3 loop: CASSLAWSGLAGDTQYF. As DNA, the CDR3 is TGTGCCAGCAGCTTAGCGTGGTCGGGACTAGCGGGGGATACGCAGTATTTT.

The chain combines TRBV28 with TRBJ2-1; possibly TRBD1 for D (6 bases). Germline-derived CDR1 and CDR2 are MDHEN and SYDVKM. V lost 7 bases and J lost 3, with 16 bases in between. The CDR3 covers 15 residues. This CDR3 is CASTHAPGDYNEQFF. CDR3 nucleotides: TGTGCCAGCACGCACGCCCCAGGGGACTACAATGAGCAGTTCTTC.

The chain uses TRBV7-6 and TRBJ2-1, with 8 positions matching TRBD2. The V gene end was trimmed by 5 bases and the J gene end by 0 bases; junction bases not matched to a gene: 18. Germline-derived CDR1 and CDR2 are SGHVS and FNYEAQ. The CDR3 sequence is 20 residues long. The CDR3 region has the DNA TGTGCCAGCAGCCTCCTCGGGACTAGACAACCCATTGGCTCCTACAATGAGCAGTTCTTC. It codes for CASSLLGTRQPIGSYNEQFF.

In this sample, this clonotype turned up a few times. The chain couples TRBV7-2 to TRBJ2-7, with D perhaps matching TRBD1 (6 bases). CDR1 is SGHTA and CDR2 is FQGNSA in the germline V gene. Trimming pared 4 bases from V and 1 base from J, leaving 11 bases between. CDR3 size: 14 residues. The CDR3 loop is CASSSSGASYEQYF. DNA of the CDR3: TGTGCCAGCAGCTCTTCAGGGGCGTCCTACGAGCAGTACTTC.

The table lists this clonotype with many counts. The CDR3 coding sequence is TGCAGTGCTAAGGTACTAGCCGGGAATAGAGATACGCAGTATTTT. This translates into CSAKVLAGNRDTQYF. This rearrangement joins TRBV20-1 to TRBJ2-3; TRBD2 is a possible D gene (6 bases). With 4 bases removed from V and 5 bases from J, the gap between germline ends came to 19 bases. This CDR3 contains 15 residues. CDR1 and CDR2 (germline): DFQATT, SNEGSKA (reference sequence).

This clonotype showed up many times. This chain links TRBV4-2 with TRBJ2-7, with D possibly being TRBD1 or TRBD2 (5 bases each). Germline CDR1 is LGHNA and CDR2 is YNFKEQ. V lost 6 bases, J lost 5 bases, and 14 bases lay in between. There are 13 residues in the CDR3. The CDR3 loop is CASRGDLGDEQYF. CDR3 nucleotide sequence: TGTGCCAGCAGAGGGGACCTCGGGGACGAGCAGTACTTC.

This clonotype has a count of ten or more. The gene calls are TRBV6-2 or TRBV6-3 and TRBJ2-2; D may be TRBD1 (6 bases). With 2 bases removed from V and 5 bases from J, the gap between germline ends came to 24 bases. Germline V lookup: CDR1 MNHEY, CDR2 SVGEGT. The CDR3 loop spans 19 amino acids. The CDR3 bases are TGTGCCAGCAGTTACGCCCCGACAGGCCGGGGCCTATGGACCGGGGAGCTGTTTTTT. It translates to CASSYAPTGRGLWTGELFF.

This clonotype occurred many times. This chain joins TRBV7-8 and TRBJ2-3, with 8 positions matching TRBD2. The CDR3 is made up of 15 amino acids. The V gene's germline CDR1 is SGHVS and CDR2 FQNEAQ. V lost 4 bases and J lost 5; bases outside the gene matches: 8. Here the CDR3 reads CASSYIAGSGDTQYF. CDR3 coding DNA: TGTGCCAGCAGCTACATAGCGGGGTCGGGAGATACGCAGTATTTT.

This chain links TRBV4-1 with TRBJ1-1; no definite D call. The CDR3 totals 14 residues. Germline V lookup: CDR1 MGHRA, CDR2 YSYEKL. V was cut by 4 bases and J by 4 bases, with 13 bases left in between. CDR3 protein: CASSLRPGGTEAFF. For the CDR3, the DNA is TGCGCCAGCAGCCTCCGCCCCGGCGGCACTGAAGCTTTCTTT.

This clonotype appeared once. The chain couples TRBV27 to TRBJ2-7; 8 bases align to TRBD2. Germline CDR1 MNHEY, CDR2 SMNVEV (reference sequence). The CDR3 is 14 amino acids. J lost 7 bases, V lost 6 bases, and 11 bases had no gene match. The CDR3 nucleotides read TGTGCCAGCAGACCGGGGGGGCCTGATCTGGAGCAGTACTTC. This encodes CASRPGGPDLEQYF.

This clonotype was counted ten times or more. The chain recombines TRBV5-6 with TRBJ2-3; 7 bases are shared with TRBD2. Germline CDR1 is SGHDT and CDR2 is YYEEEE. This CDR3 comprises 16 residues. V lost 0 bases and J lost 0; bases outside the gene matches: 4. The CDR3, as DNA: TGTGCCAGCAGCTTGGGAGCGGGAACTAGCACAGATACGCAGTATTTT. Translating gives CASSLGAGTSTDTQYF.

This clonotype appeared many times. The CDR3 spells CASSFTDSYNTEAFF. Here the CDR3 DNA reads TGTGCCAGCAGCTTCACGGACAGCTACAACACTGAAGCTTTCTTT. The chain couples TRBV7-9 to TRBJ1-1, with D perhaps matching TRBD1 (6 bases). This CDR3 has 15 residues. Per germline, CDR1 SEHNR and CDR2 FQNEAQ (reference sequence). Between the trimmed V and J ends, which lost 3 bases and 2 bases, there was a span of 13 bases.

J is TRBJ2-3 and V is TRBV6-2 or TRBV6-3; the D gene is possibly TRBD2 (7 bases). The CDR3 consists of 17 residues. V shed 2 bases and J shed 4 bases, with 19 bases lying between them. In germline, CDR1 is MNHEY, CDR2 SVGEGT. CDR3 coding DNA: TGTGCCAGCAGTTACCCCTCCGAGGGGGGGGGCCCAGATACGCAGTATTTT. It yields the protein CASSYPSEGGGPDTQYF.

DNA for the CDR3: TGTGCCAGCAGTGCCGGGTGGGGATCGGACATTCAGTACTTC. This sequence encodes CASSAGWGSDIQYF. The chain has TRBV6-8 and TRBJ2-4; unclear D gene. The V end lost 5 bases, the J end lost 8 bases, and 16 bases lay between the germline ends. This CDR3 is 14 amino acids long. Germline CDR1 and CDR2: MNHGY and SAAAGT.

This clonotype was found many times. V usage is TRBV7-2 and J usage is TRBJ2-5; D remains unclear. V was clipped by 2 bases and J by 4 bases, with 8 bases between them. CDR3 length: 13 residues. Germline values: CDR1 SGHTA, CDR2 FQGNSA. The CDR3 loop reads CASSLNQIETQYF. As DNA, the CDR3 is TGTGCCAGCAGCTTAAACCAAATAGAGACCCAGTACTTC.

The chain uses TRBV7-2 and TRBJ2-3; 12 nucleotides line up with TRBD2. This CDR3 contains 16 residues. Losses at the gene ends were 5 bases for V and 0 bases for J; bases not matched to a gene: 3. Germline-derived CDR1 and CDR2 are SGHTA and FQGNSA. CDR3 sequence reads: CASSETSGGSTDTQYF. CDR3 in DNA: TGTGCCAGCAGCGAAACTAGCGGGGGGAGCACAGATACGCAGTATTTT.

This clonotype was counted only a few times. The V gene is TRBV27, the J gene TRBJ2-1; 15 bases agree with TRBD2. There are 18 residues in the CDR3. CDR1 and CDR2 from the germline V gene are MNHEY and SMNVEV (reference sequence). Trimming removed 0 bases from V and 5 bases from J; junction bases left unmatched: 5. CDR3: CASSLSWTSGGADNEQFF. The CDR3 DNA sequence: TGTGCCAGCAGTTTATCCTGGACTAGCGGGGGGGCCGACAATGAGCAGTTCTTC.

This clonotype was picked up a small number of times. The J gene is TRBJ2-3, the V gene TRBV6-1; 12 nucleotides line up with TRBD1. Germline CDR1 is MNHNS and CDR2 is SASEGT. With 0 bases clipped from V and 10 bases from J, the junction kept 8 bases outside the gene matches. CDR3 length: 16 amino acids. The chain's CDR3 is CASSEAGGQGAESQYF. In nucleotides, the CDR3 is TGTGCCAGCAGTGAAGCAGGGGGACAGGGGGCCGAATCGCAGTATTTT.

There are many counts of this clonotype. The chain links TRBV7-8 to TRBJ1-2; possible D gene TRBD1, 5 bases. CDR1 and CDR2 from the germline V gene are SGHVS and FQNEAQ. The V gene lost 4 bases and the J gene lost 4 bases, with 10 bases spanning the gap. This CDR3 contains 13 residues. The CDR3: CASSSDTFYGYTF. The CDR3 DNA reads TGTGCCAGCAGCTCGGACACCTTCTATGGCTACACCTTC.

This clonotype appeared many times. The rearrangement links TRBV20-1 to TRBJ2-3, with D uncertain. CDR3 length equals 14 residues. Germline V lookup: CDR1 DFQATT, CDR2 SNEGSKA (reference sequence). V was cut by 1 base and J by 0 bases, with 8 bases left in between. Here the CDR3 DNA reads TGCAGTGCTAGAGTTCCATCTAGCACAGATACGCAGTATTTT. Its protein is CSARVPSSTDTQYF.

The chain employs TRBV28 and TRBJ1-2, with D maybe TRBD1 (6 bases). Trimming left V 7 bases short and J 8 bases short, with 20 bases between. Germline assignment: CDR1 MDHEN and CDR2 SYDVKM. The CDR3 loop spans 14 amino acids. As DNA, the CDR3 is TGTGCCAGCAATAATTTCAGGGGTGCGGAGGGCTACACCTTC. This codes for CASNNFRGAEGYTF.

The gene calls are TRBV4-3 and TRBJ2-3, with 7 bases aligning to TRBD2. Trimming at V came to 0 bases and at J to 3 bases, leaving 6 bases not matched to a gene. Germline values: CDR1 LGHNA, CDR2 YSLEER. The CDR3 has 16 residues. CDR3 residues: CASSQDLGGGTDTQYF. In DNA form, the CDR3 reads TGCGCCAGCAGCCAAGATTTGGGGGGGGGTACAGATACGCAGTATTTT.

This clonotype was counted once. The V and J genes are TRBV19 and TRBJ2-7, with 8 positions matching TRBD1. Germline V gene data show CDR1 as LNHDA and CDR2 as SQIVND (reference sequence). This CDR3 has 15 residues. With V trimmed by 5 bases and J by 3 bases, 9 bases remained unmatched. Here the CDR3 DNA reads TGTGCCAGTAGTCCACAGGGGGTTTCCCACTACGAGCAGTACTTC. Protein sequence: CASSPQGVSHYEQYF.

This chain connects TRBV11-2 to TRBJ1-5; perhaps TRBD1 as D (6 bases). Trimming removed 5 bases at V and 6 bases at J, with 17 bases between. Looked up from germline, CDR1 is SGHAT and CDR2 is FQNNGV. This CDR3 has 15 amino acids. CDR3 in DNA: TGTGCCAGCAGCGACGACCCAGGGGAGGGTCAGCCCCAGCATTTT. Encoded protein: CASSDDPGEGQPQHF.